This paragraph covers one T cell receptor beta chain sequence. This sample is drawn from a study of blood T cell repertoires in COVID-19. About the study: COVID-19 samples collected from the United States, Italy and Spain covered acute and convalescent phases.

Original data processing: Cell counts per sample came from amplifying reference gene primers. Data came from immunoSEQ multiplex PCR; TCRdb stores just in-frame clones and leaves some out. The DNA was the basis for D and trimming; V, J and clone size are from that table. The table lists hundreds of thousands of clones, roughly nine tenths of them singletons. Clinical history as reported by participants underpinned cohort assignment. Recovered participants had two consecutive negative NP/OP PCR tests, healthcare professional clearance, or symptom resolution. The receptor comes from an older woman who had recovered from COVID-19. The sample consisted of PBMCs or T cells enriched from blood (not recorded which).

This CDR3 is CASSYPGNTEAFF. In nucleotides, the CDR3 is TGTGCCAGCAGCTACCCGGGGAACACTGAAGCTTTCTTT. J is TRBJ1-1 and V is TRBV7-8; D unclear. V was clipped by 4 bases and J by 1 base, with 7 bases between them. The CDR3 extends over 13 amino acids. Per germline, CDR1 SGHVS and CDR2 FQNEAQ.